What follows are 13 T cell receptor beta chains derived from one specimen sequenced in a study of blood T cell repertoires in COVID-19. Clones were sequenced by immunoSEQ multiplex PCR, and TCRdb holds only the in-frame ones, with some missing. Of roughly 250,000 clones detected, about 68% appear once; the ten largest clones hold around 3.4%. Sequenced sample: peripheral blood. These receptors all come from a woman aged 80 or over with acute or convalescent COVID-19.

The CDR3 DNA sequence: TGTGCCAGCAGTGTTGAGGTGACCCAGTACTTC. Its translation is CASSVEVTQYF. The V call is TRBV2, the J call TRBJ2-5; D unclear. Per germline, CDR1 SNHLY and CDR2 FYNNEI. The V end was cut by 4 bases, the J end by 7 bases, with 7 bases between. The CDR3 extends over 11 amino acids. Drawing the rest from reference TRBV2 and TRBJ2-5, the complete variable domain is EPEVTQTPSHQVTQMGQEVILRCVPISNHLYFYWYRQILGQKVEFLVSFYNNEISEKSEIFDDQFSVERPDGSNFTLKIRSTKLEDSAMYFCASSVEVTQYFGPGTRLLVL.

The CDR3 sequence: CASSFLRGYTF. In DNA, the CDR3 is TGTGCCAGCAGCTTCTTGAGGGGCTACACCTTC. This chain connects TRBV5-6 to TRBJ1-2, with D hard to call. Trimming removed 2 bases from V and 8 bases from J, with 7 bases in between. The CDR3 extends over 11 amino acids. In germline, CDR1 is SGHDT, CDR2 YYEEEE.

The V gene is TRBV6-4, the J gene TRBJ1-2; the D gene is possibly TRBD1 (5 bases). CDR3 length: 14 residues. V lost 4 bases to trimming and J lost 0 bases, with 9 bases between them. CDR1 is MRHNA, CDR2 SNTAGT, per germline. The DNA for the CDR3 is TGTGCCAGCAGTGTGACAGACACTAACTATGGCTACACCTTC. Encoded protein: CASSVTDTNYGYTF.

On this clone itself: The junction departs from the called germline gene at one end, perhaps through a read error. The chain employs TRBV11-2 and TRBJ2-5; 7 positions agree with TRBD2. The CDR3 loop spans 15 amino acids. Germline V gene sequence: CDR1 SGHAT, CDR2 FQNNGV. The chain's CDR3 is CASRLAGFGRETQYF. CDR3 in DNA: TGTGCCAGCCGCTTAGCGGGTTTTGGGAGGGAGACCCAGTACTTC.

This clone was counted between two and nine times. The rearrangement links TRBV2 to TRBJ2-7; no reliable D call. The V gene lost 1 base and the J gene lost 0 bases, with 4 bases spanning the gap. The CDR3 is made up of 13 amino acids. Germline CDR1 and CDR2: SNHLY and FYNNEI. The CDR3 DNA sequence: TGTGCCAGCAGTGAAGTCCTCTCCTACGAGCAGTACTTC. Protein product: CASSEVLSYEQYF.

This clone was observed a few times. The V and J genes are TRBV9 and TRBJ2-3, with TRBD1 as a possible D gene (6 bases). CDR1 and CDR2 (germline): SGDLS, YYNGEE. CDR3 length: 15 amino acids. V lost 2 bases and J lost 2, with 12 bases in between. The CDR3, as DNA: TGTGCCAGCAGCGTTACGGGACAACACACAGATACGCAGTATTTT. It specifies CASSVTGQHTDTQYF.

The V gene is TRBV5-1, the J gene TRBJ2-2, with no clear D. The CDR3 runs to 15 residues. The germline gives CDR1 SGHRS, CDR2 YFSETQ. V lost 4 bases, J lost 0 bases, and 10 bases lay in between. In nucleotides, the CDR3 is TGCGCCAGCAGCCCGATGACTCCGAACACCGGGGAGCTGTTTTTT. This codes for CASSPMTPNTGELFF.

The gene calls are TRBV11-2 and TRBJ1-2; 7 bases align to TRBD1. The germline V gene has CDR1 SGHAT and CDR2 FQNNGV. The length of the CDR3 is 14 residues. V lost 1 base to trimming and J lost 4 bases; unmatched junction nucleotides: 3. As DNA, the CDR3 is TGTGCCAGCAGCTTAGGGGGACAGATCTATGGCTACACCTTC. Translating it yields CASSLGGQIYGYTF. Filled out from reference TRBV11-2 and TRBJ1-2, the complete variable domain reads EAGVAQSPRYKIIEKRQSVAFWCNPISGHATLYWYQQILGQGPKLLIQFQNNGVVDDSQLPKDRFSAERLKGVDSTLKIQPAKLEDSAVYLCASSLGGQIYGYTFGSGTRLTVV.

The CDR3 reads CASTRAGAGDEQFF. CDR3 coding DNA: TGTGCCAGCACCCGGGCGGGAGCGGGTGATGAGCAGTTCTTC. The V call is TRBV2, the J call TRBJ2-1; 7 positions match TRBD2. The CDR3 extends over 14 amino acids. V shed 7 bases and J 8 bases; nucleotides not matched to a gene: 11. Germline V gives CDR1 SNHLY, CDR2 FYNNEI.

This chain joins TRBV7-2 and TRBJ2-3, with 12 bases aligning to TRBD2. Germline CDR1 and CDR2: SGHTA and FQGNSA. This CDR3 is built from 18 residues. V shed 0 bases, J shed 1 base, and the junction held 5 bases outside the gene matches. The CDR3 reads CASSLANGLAGRTDTQYF. Here the CDR3 DNA reads TGTGCCAGCAGCTTAGCGAATGGACTAGCGGGACGCACAGATACGCAGTATTTT.

The chain is built from TRBV6-5 and TRBJ2-2, with 8 bases aligning to TRBD2. The germline V gene encodes CDR1 MNHEY and CDR2 SVGAGI. With V trimmed by 10 bases and J by 4 bases, 11 bases remained unmatched. This CDR3 has 15 residues. The CDR3 DNA sequence: TGTGCCACTCATAACGGGGGGGCCGGCACCGGGGAGCTGTTTTTT. Its protein product is CATHNGGAGTGELFF.

The chain is built from TRBV5-6 and TRBJ2-2, with TRBD1 identical over 7 bases. V gave up 5 bases and J gave up 1 base; unmatched junction bases: 5. This CDR3 is built from 15 residues. Germline V lookup: CDR1 SGHDT, CDR2 YYEEEE. The CDR3 sequence: CASRAAGGNTGELFF. The CDR3 DNA reads as TGTGCCAGCAGGGCGGCAGGGGGGAACACCGGGGAGCTGTTTTTT.

The rearrangement uses TRBV28 and TRBJ1-6; 11 positions match TRBD1. The V gene end was trimmed by 9 bases and the J gene end by 9 bases; junction bases not matched to a gene: 10. Germline-derived CDR1 and CDR2 are MDHEN and SYDVKM. This CDR3 is built from 15 residues. CDR3 DNA sequence: TGTGCCAGTTCCCCCGGGACAGGGGGTCTTTCACCCCTCCACTTT. Translation: CASSPGTGGLSPLHF. Combining the CDR3 with reference TRBV28 and TRBJ1-6 gives the whole variable domain DVKVTQSSRYLVKRTGEKVFLECVQDMDHENMFWYRQDPGLGLRLIYFSYDVKMKEKGDIPEGYSVSREKKERFSLILESASTNQTSMYLCASSPGTGGLSPLHFGNGTRLTVT.